This T cell receptor (beta chain) was identified during a study of cytomegalovirus exposure and HLA in healthy donors. Details on this clone: The antigen is unknown.

Germline V gives CDR1 MDHEN, CDR2 SYDVKM. This CDR3 spans 15 amino acids. The V and J ends lost 6 bases and 2 bases, in that order; junction bases with no gene match: 6. The PCR ran on 60 Vbeta and 13 Jbeta primers. Some clones are missing from TCRdb's copy, which holds only in-frame ones; the method was immunoSEQ multiplex PCR. The sample comprises 120,000 or so clones, 81% of which are singletons, and approximately 2.2% rests with the top ten. Notes on the study in general: In presence/absence analyses, roughly uniform sequencing depth across donors was assumed. In a later analysis, V- and J-gene trimming of beta chains associated with a DCLRE1C missense variant, replicated independently. The study recorded 150 to 200 TCR beta chains that were cytomegalovirus-associated.

Sequencing was done on a sample of PBMCs. The source of this sequence is a woman between 40 and 55 years old in good health and CMV-seronegative. The chain employs TRBV28 and TRBJ1-5; 8 bases are a match to TRBD1. The CDR3: CASRAGTGRNQPQHF. CDR3 in DNA: TGTGCCAGCAGAGCGGGGACAGGACGCAATCAGCCCCAGCATTTT.